This T cell receptor beta chain was recorded in a study of T cell responses to AZD1222 COVID-19 vaccine (dated by TCRdb to the early 2020s). For context, the study as a whole: AZD1222 recipients whose second dose came at about 4 weeks and those whose second dose came at about 12 weeks were combined into one group, since spike-specific TCR depth and breadth did not differ between the two schedules. A total of under 250 trial participants underwent TCR sequencing, of whom 207 had received two doses of AZD1222 and some 26 had received two doses of the MenACWY control vaccine. Trial participants were enrolled by age into subgroups of 18-55, 56-69 and 70-plus years, and around 150, 28 and 57 TCR-sequenced participants, respectively, were included in these subgroups. Results and caveats for the whole study, not just this receptor: The whole spike protein was spanned by vaccine-associated CD4 TCRs, and dominant responses were seen in regions 160-218 and 743-854. No day 14 peak-response samples were available, so repertoires were characterized only after the peak T cell response. Conclusions about previously exposed vaccinees are limited because only six or seven AZD1222 recipients were SARS-CoV-2 seropositive at baseline. Reportedly, almost half of the unique spike-specific TCRs recognized epitopes lying outside the regions that are mutated in the B.1.351 and B.1.1.7 variants. In the small 56-69-year group, the increase in depth fell short of significance, most likely because of low power. After two AZD1222 doses, spike-specific TCR breadth and depth were significantly higher than at day 0 and than in MenACWY recipients. Participants were mostly white British, with more females than males. The authors suggested clonal diversity may have been underestimated.

According to the study, the label for this sample's time point signals: baseline before first vaccination. Vaccinee samples came from UK trials COV001 and COV002, including a single-blind randomized controlled phase 2/3 trial of AZD1222 (ChAdOx1 nCoV-19) in healthy adults. Trial participant PBMC samples were collected at day 0 and day 28 after the second dose for TCRbeta chain sequencing. V loses 2 bases, J loses 1 base, and the germline ends lie 2 bases apart. The germline V gene gives CDR1 as MDHEN and CDR2 as SYDVKM. Taken from cysteine to phenylalanine, the CDR3 has 12 residues. CDR3 DNA is the only sequence kept; it has 36 bases, read in frame from the first base. Only a few counts were recorded for this clone. The antigen it binds to is not known. Per-nucleotide qualities are absent, and no much larger clonotype sits a single base away. The CDR3 regions of human TCRbeta chains were analyzed by immunosequencing. In the source study's methods: TCRs in the repertoires were matched against a reference library of SARS-CoV-2-specific TCRs that had been generated with the MIRA antigen-specificity platform. Breadth was defined as the fraction of unique TCRs that were SARS-CoV-2-associated. Depth was defined as the fraction of total T cells that were SARS-CoV-2-associated. Each spike-specific TCR was assigned to its reactive spike region and to a CD4 or CD8 class using the MIRA data. Log10-transformed breadth and depth values were compared by one-way ANOVA with Sidak's multiple comparisons tests. Held by TCRdb, this immuneACCESS table contains in-frame sequences only and omits some clones. Under half of the omission traces to an unresolved V gene where checked; the cause of the rest is unknown. V and J calls and clone size follow that table, whereas D and trimming were derived from the DNA. Here the sample has about 150,000 clones; approximately 90% occur a single time. The ten most abundant clones make up approximately 1.5% of the sample.

The sequencing used peripheral blood, collected on day 0 of AZD1222 vaccination. The chain links TRBV28 with TRBJ1-2; the D gene cannot be named for sure. This sequence was found in an adult in good health. The nucleotide sequence reads TGTGCCAGCAGTTTAAATAACTATGGCTACACCTTC. Its protein product is CASSLNNYGYTF.